The 20 T cell receptor beta chains in this list originate from one sample, sequenced in a study of early T cells in non-severe SARS-CoV-2 infection. One entry per CDR3 protein results from TCRdb running MiXCR on the 5' RACE reads. This table has tens of thousands of distinct CDR3 sequences, around a quarter appearing once. The input for sequencing was whole blood, taken at baseline. The receptors here all came from an adult who was a healthcare worker with PCR-confirmed SARS-CoV-2 infection or an uninfected control (not recorded which).

The chain links TRBV2 to TRBJ2-2; D not resolved. Germline V gives CDR1 SNHLY, CDR2 FYNNEI. V was cut by 2 bases and J by 8 bases, with 9 bases left in between. This CDR3 contains 13 residues. DNA for the CDR3: TGTGCCAGCAGTGAAACCCGTGGAGGGGAGCTGTTTTTT. It encodes CASSETRGGELFF.

This clonotype has just a few counts. This chain uses TRBV18 with TRBJ1-5, with TRBD1 matching 9 bases. The CDR3 has 16 amino acids. V was pared by 6 bases and J by 5 bases, with 11 bases of the junction left unmatched. The germline V gene has CDR1 KGHSH and CDR2 LQKENI. The CDR3 region has the DNA TGTGCCAGCTCCTCTACAGTCACAGGGGGCTATCAGCCCCAGCATTTT. Its protein is CASSSTVTGGYQPQHF.

The chain is built from TRBV7-9 and TRBJ1-1; D is unresolved. CDR1 is SEHNR, CDR2 FQNEAQ, per germline (reference sequence). V was shortened by 6 bases and J by 1 base, with 12 bases between the two germline ends. This CDR3 spans 14 amino acids. The CDR3 sequence: CASSFGSSNTEAFF. Written as DNA, the CDR3 is TGTGCCAGCAGTTTTGGCAGTTCGAACACTGAAGCTTTCTTT.

This clonotype was recorded a few times. The chain is built from TRBV6-1 and TRBJ2-7; 10 bases are shared with TRBD1. Germline V CDR1 and CDR2: MNHNS, SASEGT. Germline trimming cut 6 bases from V and 3 bases from J; bases unmatched to any gene: 5. The CDR3 contains 14 residues. The CDR3 loop reads CASRRTGGNYEQYF. CDR3 coding DNA: TGTGCCAGCAGGAGGACAGGGGGAAACTACGAGCAGTACTTC.

This chain links TRBV9 with TRBJ2-7; D is uncertain. The length of the CDR3 is 15 residues. With 1 base removed from V and 3 bases from J, the gap between germline ends came to 14 bases. Germline V gene lookup returns CDR1 SGDLS and CDR2 YYNGEE. The CDR3 region has the DNA TGTGCCAGCAGCGTATCCCCGTCAGACGGCTACGAGCAGTACTTC. This codes for CASSVSPSDGYEQYF.

This clonotype was seen a handful of times. The V gene is TRBV2, the J gene TRBJ1-4, with 10 bases that match TRBD1. The CDR3 runs 15 residues. After removal of 4 bases from V and 10 bases from J, the junction contained 9 bases not matched to a gene. The germline gives CDR1 SNHLY, CDR2 FYNNEI. CDR3: CASSARDRGTGKLFF. CDR3 DNA sequence: TGTGCCAGCAGTGCCCGGGACAGGGGAACGGGAAAACTGTTTTTT.

The V and J genes are TRBV6-6 and TRBJ2-3; 12 bases match TRBD1. The germline V gene encodes CDR1 MNHNY and CDR2 SVGAGI (reference sequence). The V and J ends lost 6 bases and 4 bases, in that order; junction bases with no gene match: 14. The CDR3 sequence is 18 residues long. The CDR3 sequence is CASRNTGTGGVTPDTQYF. The CDR3 bases are TGTGCCAGCAGAAATACCGGGACAGGGGGCGTTACCCCAGATACGCAGTATTTT.

This chain joins TRBV5-1 and TRBJ1-4; D not certain. CDR1 SGHRS and CDR2 YFSETQ come from the germline V gene. The germline V and J ends were trimmed by 0 bases and 7 bases, with 10 bases remaining between them. This CDR3 region has 14 residues. The CDR3 nucleotides read TGCGCCAGCAGCTTGGGGCGGAGTACTGAAAAACTGTTTTTT. Translating it yields CASSLGRSTEKLFF.

The chain uses TRBV7-6 and TRBJ2-7; D might be TRBD1 (5 bases). V shed 2 bases and J shed 3 bases, with 14 bases lying between them. Germline-derived CDR1 and CDR2 are SGHVS and FNYEAQ. This CDR3 spans 15 amino acids. CDR3 nucleotides: TGTGCCAGCAGCTTATCCCAAGACGGACACTACGAGCAGTACTTC. Protein: CASSLSQDGHYEQYF.

The CDR3 is CASSYAAGTSGGMQYF. CDR3 coding DNA: TGTGCCAGCAGTTACGCTGCCGGGACTAGCGGGGGCATGCAGTATTTT. This rearrangement joins TRBV6-2 or TRBV6-3 to TRBJ2-3; TRBD2 matches 14 bases. V gave up 2 bases and J gave up 11 bases; unmatched junction bases: 9. The germline V gene has CDR1 MNHEY and CDR2 SVGEGT. This CDR3 is 16 amino acids long.

This clonotype appeared many times. The chain employs TRBV29-1 and TRBJ1-1; D remains unclear. V shed 7 bases and J shed 0 bases, with 9 bases lying between them. CDR1 is SQVTM, CDR2 ANQGSEA, per germline. This CDR3 has 12 amino acids. CDR3: CSAVLMNTEAFF. For the CDR3, the DNA is TGCAGCGCCGTTCTGATGAACACTGAAGCTTTCTTT.

The chain combines TRBV25-1 with TRBJ2-2; D may be TRBD1 (6 bases). Trimming removed 10 bases at V and 2 bases at J, with 8 bases between. The CDR3 consists of 12 residues. Germline V lookup: CDR1 MGHDK, CDR2 SYGVNS. The CDR3 sequence: CATTGNTGELFF. The CDR3 nucleotides read TGTGCCACGACAGGAAACACCGGGGAGCTGTTTTTT.

At least ten counts were recorded for this clonotype. This chain uses TRBV7-3 with TRBJ2-1, with D uncertain. CDR3 size: 14 residues. Germline CDR1 and CDR2: SGHTA and FQGTGA. Deletions cut 0 bases from V and 1 base from J, with 4 bases between. The CDR3 loop reads CASSLTRSYNEQFF. The CDR3, as DNA: TGTGCCAGCAGCTTAACCCGATCCTACAATGAGCAGTTCTTC.

This clonotype occurred a few times. The V and J genes are TRBV2 and TRBJ1-1; D remains ambiguous. Germline values: CDR1 SNHLY, CDR2 FYNNEI. The length of the CDR3 is 15 residues. The V gene lost 8 bases and the J gene lost 1 base, with 17 bases spanning the gap. For the CDR3, the DNA is TGTGCCAGCGTTTTTTTGGGTTTAGGGAACACTGAAGCTTTCTTT. Its protein product is CASVFLGLGNTEAFF.

This clonotype was recorded a few times. V is TRBV10-2 and J is TRBJ2-3, with D tentatively TRBD2 (6 bases). Deletions cut 2 bases from V and 0 bases from J, with 9 bases between. The CDR3 consists of 15 residues. CDR1 is WSHSY and CDR2 is SAAADI in the germline V gene. The CDR3 protein is CASSEAGTSTDTQYF. In nucleotides, the CDR3 is TGCGCCAGCAGTGAGGCGGGAACTAGCACAGATACGCAGTATTTT.

In this sample, this clonotype turned up a few times. The chain has TRBV3-1 and TRBJ2-1; 8 nucleotides match TRBD2. This CDR3 comprises 14 residues. The J segment lost 7 bases and the V segment lost 8 bases, leaving 10 bases of the junction unmatched. Germline V CDR1 and CDR2: LGHDT, YNNKEL (reference sequence). CDR3 coding DNA: TGTGCCAGCGCGCCCGGGGGGGGGCAGAATGAGCAGTTCTTC. Translation gives CASAPGGGQNEQFF.

The V gene is TRBV11-1, the J gene TRBJ2-7; D possibly corresponds to TRBD1 (5 bases). V was pared by 2 bases and J by 6 bases, with 14 bases between. This CDR3 has 14 residues. From germline, CDR1 is SGHAT and CDR2 FQDESV (reference sequence). CDR3 nucleotide sequence: TGTGCCAGCAGCTTAATTCAGGGTGCAGGCGAGCAGTACTTC. Encoded protein: CASSLIQGAGEQYF.

The chain couples TRBV30 to TRBJ2-3, with TRBD2 identical over 9 bases. The CDR3 consists of 20 residues. In germline, CDR1 is GTSNPN, CDR2 SVGIG (reference sequence). J lost 2 bases, V lost 2 bases, and 20 bases had no gene match. The CDR3 region is CAWSNLGEQLSGGYTDTQYF. The DNA of the CDR3 is TGTGCCTGGAGTAACCTAGGAGAACAGCTGAGCGGGGGGTACACAGATACGCAGTATTTT.

This clonotype has only a few counts. The chain recombines TRBV5-1 with TRBJ2-5, with D possibly called TRBD1 or TRBD2 (5 bases each). The CDR3 contains 13 residues. Per germline, CDR1 SGHRS and CDR2 YFSETQ. Trimming shortened V by 3 bases and J by 5 bases, and 11 bases separated the two germline ends. DNA for the CDR3: TGCGCCAGCAGCTGGGACCCCAGGGAGACCCAGTACTTC. Its protein product is CASSWDPRETQYF. Full variable domain (outside the CDR3, taken from reference TRBV5-1 and TRBJ2-5): KAGVTQTPRYLIKTRGQQVTLSCSPISGHRSVSWYQQTPGQGLQFLFEYFSETQRNKGNFPGRFSGRQFSNSRSEMNVSTLELGDSALYLCASSWDPRETQYFGPGTRLLVL.

This clonotype was recorded a few times. The V gene is TRBV7-9, the J gene TRBJ1-6, with 7 bases aligning to TRBD1. The CDR3 length is 16 residues. Germline CDR1 SEHNR, CDR2 FQNEAQ (reference sequence). V lost 3 bases, J lost 7 bases, and 9 bases stayed unmatched. The CDR3 DNA is TGTGCCAGCAGCTTCACGACAGGGACCGCCAATTCACCCCTCCACTTT. The encoded protein is CASSFTTGTANSPLHF.